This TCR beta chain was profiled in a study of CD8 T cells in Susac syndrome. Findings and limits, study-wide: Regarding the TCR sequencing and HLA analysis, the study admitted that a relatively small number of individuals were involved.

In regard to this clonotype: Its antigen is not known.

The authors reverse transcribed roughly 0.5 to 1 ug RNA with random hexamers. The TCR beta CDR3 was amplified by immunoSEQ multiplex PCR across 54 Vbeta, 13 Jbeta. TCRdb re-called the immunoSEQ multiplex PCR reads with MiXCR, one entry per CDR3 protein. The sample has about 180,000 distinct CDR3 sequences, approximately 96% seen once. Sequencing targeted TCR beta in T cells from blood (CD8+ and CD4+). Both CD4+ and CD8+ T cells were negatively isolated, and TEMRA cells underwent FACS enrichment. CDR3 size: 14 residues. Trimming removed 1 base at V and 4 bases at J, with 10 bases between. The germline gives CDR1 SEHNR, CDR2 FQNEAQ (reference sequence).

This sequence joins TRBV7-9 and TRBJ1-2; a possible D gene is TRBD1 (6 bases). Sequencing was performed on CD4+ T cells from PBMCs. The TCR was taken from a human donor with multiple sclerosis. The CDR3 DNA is TGTGCCAGCAGCTTAGTACAGGGTTCCTATGGCTACACCTTC. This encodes CASSLVQGSYGYTF.